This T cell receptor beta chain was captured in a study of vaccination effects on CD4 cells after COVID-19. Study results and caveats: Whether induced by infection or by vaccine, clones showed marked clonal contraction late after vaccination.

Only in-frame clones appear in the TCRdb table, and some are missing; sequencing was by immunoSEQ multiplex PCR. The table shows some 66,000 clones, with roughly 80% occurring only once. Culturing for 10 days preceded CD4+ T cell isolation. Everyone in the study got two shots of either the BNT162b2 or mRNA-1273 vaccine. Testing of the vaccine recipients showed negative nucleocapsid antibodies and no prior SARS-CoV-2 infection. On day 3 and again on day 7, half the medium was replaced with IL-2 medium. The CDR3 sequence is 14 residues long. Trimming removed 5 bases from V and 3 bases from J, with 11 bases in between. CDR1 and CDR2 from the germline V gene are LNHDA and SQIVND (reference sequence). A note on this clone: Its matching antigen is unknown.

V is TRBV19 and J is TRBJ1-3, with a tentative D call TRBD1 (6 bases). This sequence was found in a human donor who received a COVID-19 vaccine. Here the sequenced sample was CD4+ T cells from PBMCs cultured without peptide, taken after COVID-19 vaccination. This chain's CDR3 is CASSRDTNGNTIYF. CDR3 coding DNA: TGTGCCAGTAGTCGGGACACCAATGGAAACACCATATATTTT.